The rows below give T cell receptor beta chains drawn from one sample of a study of post-analysis software for immune sequencing data. Each CDR3 protein gets one entry after TCRdb re-called the PCR reads with MiXCR. The data show about 770,000 distinct CDR3 sequences, with roughly 46% seen just once and roughly 4.9% held by the top ten. Sequences were obtained from blood. The source of these receptors is a girl aged 5-17 years with multiple sclerosis. CDR3s include the opening cysteine and the closing phenylalanine or tryptophan. Fields, in order: V gene, J gene, D gene, clone size, CDR3 protein, CDR3 DNA. D genes are given only for firm matches. Some rows mark clone size as missing; the rest say once, few, many or name a class of expanded clone.

TRBV27	TRBJ2-7	TRBD1	.	CASSYTGTGAYEQYF	TGTGCCAGCAGTTACACCGGGACAGGGGCCTACGAGCAGTACTTC
TRBV7-3	TRBJ2-1	TRBD2	.	CASSAGPVGRVSYNEQFF	TGTGCCAGCAGCGCCGGACCTGTCGGGAGGGTAAGCTACAATGAGCAGTTCTTC
TRBV10-3	TRBJ2-7	.	few	CAISEGFQKQYF	TGTGCCATCAGCGAGGGATTTCAAAAGCAGTACTTC
TRBV12-3/TRBV12-4	TRBJ2-6	.	few	CASSRRSGANVLTF	TGTGCCAGCAGCCGTAGATCTGGGGCCAACGTCCTGACTTTC
TRBV27	TRBJ2-1	TRBD1	.	CASSIGTADPNEQFF	TGTGCCAGCAGTATCGGGACAGCGGACCCTAATGAGCAGTTCTTC
TRBV7-8	TRBJ2-1	.	few	CASSLEGPSSSYNEQFF	TGTGCCAGCAGCTTAGAAGGCCCTTCGAGCTCCTACAATGAGCAGTTCTTC
TRBV20-1	TRBJ2-1	.	.	CSARDRGIYNEQFF	TGCAGTGCTAGAGATCGAGGGATCTACAATGAGCAGTTCTTC
TRBV20-1	TRBJ2-1	TRBD2	many	CSASRASGTNEQFF	TGCAGTGCTAGTAGGGCTAGCGGGACGAATGAGCAGTTCTTC
TRBV7-9	TRBJ2-5	.	.	CASSFSAGEQYF	TGTGCCAGCAGCTTCTCCGCAGGAGAGCAGTACTTC
TRBV7-9	TRBJ1-2	.	.	CTSSLAGNGYTF	TGTACCAGCAGCTTAGCAGGGAACGGCTACACCTTC
TRBV29-1	TRBJ2-7	.	few	CSVGPDSYEQYF	TGCAGCGTTGGACCAGACTCCTACGAGCAGTACTTC
TRBV9	TRBJ1-1	TRBD1	.	CASSVEPNRGPDTEAFF	TGTGCCAGCAGCGTAGAGCCTAACAGGGGGCCGGACACTGAAGCTTTCTTT
TRBV11-1	TRBJ2-1	TRBD1	.	CASSLNGQGGRSQFF	TGTGCCAGCAGCTTAAATGGACAGGGGGGTCGCTCGCAGTTCTTC
TRBV12-3/TRBV12-4	TRBJ1-2	.	few	CATQGSSYGYTF	TGTGCCACCCAGGGGTCCAGCTATGGCTACACCTTC
TRBV25-1	TRBJ2-7	.	.	CASSEGPRGPYF	TGTGCCAGCAGTGAAGGCCCCCGTGGTCCGTACTTC
TRBV30	TRBJ1-1	.	.	CAWSGTPFTEAFF	TGTGCCTGGAGTGGGACACCCTTCACTGAAGCTTTCTTT
TRBV9	TRBJ2-1	TRBD2	.	CASSISGRGGNEQFF	TGTGCCAGCAGCATAAGCGGGAGGGGAGGCAATGAGCAGTTCTTC
TRBV5-1	TRBJ2-7	TRBD2	few	CASSLPGGTEQYF	TGCGCCAGCAGCTTGCCGGGAGGAACCGAGCAGTACTTC
TRBV7-3	TRBJ2-3	TRBD2	.	CASSNTGTSADTQYF	TGTGCCAGCAGCAACACCGGGACTAGTGCAGATACGCAGTATTTT
TRBV20-1	TRBJ2-7	.	few	CSAKFGQSEQYF	TGCAGTGCCAAATTCGGACAGTCCGAGCAGTACTTC
TRBV10-2	TRBJ1-1	TRBD1	few	CASRRQGTGNTEAFF	TGCGCCAGCAGGAGACAGGGCACAGGGAACACTGAAGCTTTCTTT
TRBV20-1	TRBJ2-7	.	.	CSAHHSGRPSYEQYF	TGCAGTGCTCACCATTCAGGACGGCCCTCCTACGAGCAGTACTTC
TRBV20-1	TRBJ2-1	TRBD2	.	CSAQSGLAGREEQFF	TGCAGTGCCCAGAGCGGACTAGCGGGCCGGGAGGAGCAGTTCTTC
TRBV27	TRBJ1-5	TRBD1	.	CASSLAGTGLYPQHF	TGTGCCAGCAGTTTAGCAGGGACAGGGCTCTACCCACAGCATTTT
TRBV12-3/TRBV12-4	TRBJ2-1	.	many	CASSFYNEQFF	TGTGCCAGCAGTTTTTACAATGAGCAGTTCTTC
TRBV6-1	TRBJ2-1	.	.	CASFSQLGRDPNHNEQFF	TGTGCCAGCTTCTCCCAACTGGGCCGGGACCCCAACCACAATGAGCAGTTCTTC
TRBV6-6	TRBJ2-7	TRBD2	.	CASRGTSGSAGYEQYF	TGTGCCAGCAGAGGGACTAGCGGGAGCGCGGGCTACGAGCAGTACTTC
TRBV11-2	TRBJ2-1	.	.	CASSTRGAADNEQFF	TGTGCCAGCAGCACCAGGGGGGCCGCTGATAATGAGCAGTTCTTC
TRBV9	TRBJ2-1	TRBD2	.	CASSIDGTSGSFEQFF	TGTGCCAGCAGCATCGACGGGACTAGCGGGAGTTTCGAGCAGTTCTTC
TRBV29-1	TRBJ1-6	.	.	CSVEETGGNSPLHF	TGCAGCGTTGAAGAAACGGGAGGTAATTCACCCCTCCACTTT
TRBV27	TRBJ2-6	.	.	CASSFGDTGANVLTF	TGTGCCAGCAGTTTTGGGGATACCGGGGCCAACGTCCTGACTTTC
TRBV20-1	TRBJ2-7	TRBD2	.	CSAFSTSGLTYEQYF	TGCAGTGCCTTCTCGACTAGCGGGCTTACCTACGAGCAGTACTTC
TRBV4-2	TRBJ1-5	.	few	CASSQDWYQPQHF	TGTGCCAGCAGCCAAGATTGGTACCAGCCCCAGCATTTT
TRBV18	TRBJ2-1	.	.	CASSHRDSYNEQFF	TGTGCCAGCTCGCACAGGGACTCCTACAATGAGCAGTTCTTC
TRBV7-6	TRBJ2-3	TRBD2	.	CASSPRTSGSKRRTDTQYF	TGTGCCAGCAGCCCCCGGACTAGCGGGAGCAAACGGCGCACAGATACGCAGTATTTT
TRBV7-9	TRBJ2-3	.	.	CASSLGARTDTQYF	TGTGCCAGCAGCTTAGGCGCTAGAACCGATACGCAGTATTTT
TRBV12-3/TRBV12-4	TRBJ2-1	TRBD2	.	CASSLWLAGHNEQFF	TGTGCCAGCAGCCTGTGGCTAGCGGGACACAATGAGCAGTTCTTC
TRBV15	TRBJ2-7	TRBD1	few	CATSTLGTGSEQYF	TGTGCCACCAGCACCCTCGGGACAGGGTCCGAGCAGTACTTC
TRBV6-2/TRBV6-3	TRBJ1-1	.	few	CASSPLPGDPAAFF	TGTGCCAGCAGTCCTCTCCCGGGGGACCCAGCGGCTTTCTTT
TRBV7-6	TRBJ1-2	.	few	CASSLTGGAYGYTF	TGTGCCAGCAGCTTAACAGGCGGAGCCTATGGCTACACCTTC
TRBV9	TRBJ2-3	TRBD2	.	CASSVAARLAGDTQYF	TGTGCCAGCAGCGTAGCTGCCCGACTAGCGGGAGATACGCAGTATTTT
TRBV7-2	TRBJ2-3	.	.	CASSLGRAGATDTQYF	TGTGCCAGCAGCTTAGGGAGGGCGGGGGCAACAGATACGCAGTATTTT
TRBV20-1	TRBJ2-1	TRBD2	.	CSARLAVNNEQFF	TGCAGTGCTAGGCTAGCGGTTAACAATGAGCAGTTCTTC
TRBV28	TRBJ2-3	TRBD2	.	CASSSRREVTDTQYF	TGTGCCAGCAGCTCCAGGCGGGAGGTGACAGATACGCAGTATTTT
TRBV15	TRBJ2-1	.	.	CATSRGRLSRYNEQFF	TGTGCCACCAGCAGAGGACGCCTTTCCCGCTACAATGAGCAGTTCTTC
TRBV29-1	TRBJ2-7	.	few	CSVEIRDSTYEQYF	TGCAGCGTTGAGATCCGGGACTCGACCTACGAGCAGTACTTC
TRBV29-1	TRBJ2-1	.	few	CSVALHSPPKQFF	TGCAGCGTTGCGCTTCACAGCCCGCCCAAGCAGTTCTTC
TRBV6-4	TRBJ2-1	.	.	CASSDWTFGEYNEQFF	TGTGCCAGCAGTGACTGGACGTTTGGGGAGTACAATGAGCAGTTCTTC